A selection of T cell receptor beta chains follows, all from one sample in a study of somatic mutations in cytotoxic T cells in rheumatoid arthritis. The data were produced by immunoSEQ multiplex PCR, yet TCRdb's version contains in-frame clones alone and is incomplete. This sample has some 30,000 clones, with around 87% found just once. Material: CD8+ T cells sorted from blood. The origin of the receptors is an adult with rheumatoid arthritis. The CDR3 runs from the conserved cysteine through the conserved F or W. The order of the fields is clone size, J gene, V gene, D gene, CDR3 DNA, CDR3 protein. A D gene is named only where the DNA matches it firmly. A row's size may be missing; if present it is once, few, many or a size class.

NA | TRBJ2-7 | TRBV27 | TRBD2 | TGTGCCAGCAGTTTGGGGGGGGAGCAGTACTTC | CASSLGGEQYF
NA | TRBJ1-4 | TRBV27 | NA | TGTGCCAGCAGAACAGGAGCAACTAATGAAAAACTGTTTTTT | CASRTGATNEKLFF
NA | TRBJ1-4 | TRBV11-2 | NA | TGTGCCAGCAGCGCGGTAGTGGGGAGAGAACTGTTTTTT | CASSAVVGRELFF
NA | TRBJ1-2 | TRBV7-8 | NA | TGTGCCAGCAGCTCAGAAGGCGCCGGGCACTATGGCTACACCTTC | CASSSEGAGHYGYTF
NA | TRBJ2-7 | TRBV25-1 | NA | TGTGCCAGCAGTGAAATGGGGGATGACCACTGGGCCTACGAGCAGTACTTC | CASSEMGDDHWAYEQYF
NA | TRBJ1-5 | TRBV10-2 | NA | TGCGCCAGCGGGGGGGTTAGCAATCAGCCCCAGCATTTT | CASGGVSNQPQHF
NA | TRBJ1-2 | TRBV29-1 | NA | TGCAGCGTTGATGGCGCAGGGAGGCACTATGGCTACACCTTC | CSVDGAGRHYGYTF
NA | TRBJ2-7 | TRBV7-9 | NA | TGTGCCAGCAGCCCACTTAGCAGGGGTTCAGGCGAGCAGTACTTC | CASSPLSRGSGEQYF
NA | TRBJ2-7 | TRBV30 | NA | TGTGCCTGGAGTTGGACTGGGCCGTCTGGCGAGCAGTACTTC | CAWSWTGPSGEQYF
NA | TRBJ2-3 | TRBV5-1 | TRBD2 | TGCGCCAGCAGCTTGGCACTAGCGGGAGTATCCACAGATACGCAGTATTTT | CASSLALAGVSTDTQYF
NA | TRBJ1-2 | TRBV4-1 | NA | TGCGCCAGCAGACAAGATACAGGGAACTATGGCTACACCTTC | CASRQDTGNYGYTF
NA | TRBJ1-2 | TRBV15 | TRBD1 | TGTGCCACCAGCAAGACCGGGACAGGGAACTATGGCTACACCTTC | CATSKTGTGNYGYTF
NA | TRBJ2-7 | TRBV2 | TRBD2 | TGTGCCAGCACGGGGGGGTACGAGCAGTACTTC | CASTGGYEQYF
NA | TRBJ2-1 | TRBV19 | TRBD2 | TGTGCCAGTAGTATGGGACTAGCGACATACAATGAGCAGTTCTTC | CASSMGLATYNEQFF
NA | TRBJ2-7 | TRBV2 | NA | TGTGCCAGCAGTGAAAAGGGCTTTGCCTACGAGCAGTACTTC | CASSEKGFAYEQYF
NA | TRBJ2-3 | TRBV5-6 | TRBD2 | TGTGCCAGCAGCTTAGGCCTAGCGGTCACAGATACGCAGTATTTT | CASSLGLAVTDTQYF
NA | TRBJ2-5 | TRBV7-2 | NA | TGTGCCAGCAGGCTGGACACAACGCAAGAGACCCAGTACTTC | CASRLDTTQETQYF
NA | TRBJ1-1 | TRBV6-5 | NA | TGTGCCAGCAGTTACCAGGGGATCACTGAAGCTTTCTTT | CASSYQGITEAFF
NA | TRBJ2-5 | TRBV7-9 | NA | TGTGCCAGCAGCTTAGTGGGGAGTGGGGGTCAAGAGACCCAGTACTTC | CASSLVGSGGQETQYF
once | TRBJ2-1 | TRBV7-9 | TRBD2 | TGTGCCAGCAGCTTAGTTGGCGGACTAGCCTACAATGAGCAGTTCTTC | CASSLVGGLAYNEQFF
NA | TRBJ1-2 | TRBV9 | TRBD1 | TGTGCCAGCAGCGAGGGAGGGACAGGGGGCTATGGCTACACCTTC | CASSEGGTGGYGYTF
NA | TRBJ2-7 | TRBV7-8 | NA | TGTGCCAGCAGCTTAGAGGGGGAGACCTACGAGCAGTACTTC | CASSLEGETYEQYF
NA | TRBJ2-7 | TRBV9 | NA | TGTGCCAGCAGCGCCGCCGGGACCTCCGACGAGCAGTACTTC | CASSAAGTSDEQYF
NA | TRBJ1-2 | TRBV29-1 | TRBD1 | TGCAGCGTTGAGGGGACAGCCGAGGTAGGCTACACCTTC | CSVEGTAEVGYTF
once | TRBJ2-2 | TRBV4-1 | TRBD2 | TGCGCCAGCTCTCGGGCGGGGGCCGGGGAGCTGTTTTTT | CASSRAGAGELFF
NA | TRBJ2-2 | TRBV7-2 | TRBD2 | TGTGCCAGCAGCTTCCTAGCGGGAACCGGGGAGCTGTTTTTT | CASSFLAGTGELFF